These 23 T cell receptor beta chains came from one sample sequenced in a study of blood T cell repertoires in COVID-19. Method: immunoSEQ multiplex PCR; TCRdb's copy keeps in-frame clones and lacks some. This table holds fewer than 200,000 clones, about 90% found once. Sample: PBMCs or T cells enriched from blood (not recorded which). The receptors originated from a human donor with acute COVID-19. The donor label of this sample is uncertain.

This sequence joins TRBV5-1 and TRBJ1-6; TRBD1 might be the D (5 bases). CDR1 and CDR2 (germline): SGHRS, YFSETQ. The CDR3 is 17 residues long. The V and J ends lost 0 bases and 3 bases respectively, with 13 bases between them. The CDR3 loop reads CASSLGGRANYNSPLHF. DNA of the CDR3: TGCGCCAGCAGCTTGGGTGGCAGGGCAAACTATAATTCACCCCTCCACTTT.

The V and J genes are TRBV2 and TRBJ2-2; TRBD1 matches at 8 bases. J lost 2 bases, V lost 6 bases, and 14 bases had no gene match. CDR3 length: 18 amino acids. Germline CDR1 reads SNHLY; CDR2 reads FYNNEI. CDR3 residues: CASSPTGARSFNTGELFF. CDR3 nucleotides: TGTGCCAGCAGCCCGACAGGGGCTCGAAGCTTTAACACCGGGGAGCTGTTTTTT.

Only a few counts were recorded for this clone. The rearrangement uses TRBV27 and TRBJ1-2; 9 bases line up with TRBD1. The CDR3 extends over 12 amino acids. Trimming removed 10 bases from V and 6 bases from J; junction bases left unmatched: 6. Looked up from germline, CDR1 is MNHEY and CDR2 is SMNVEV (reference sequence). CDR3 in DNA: TGTGCCACCAGGGACAGGGTACATGGCTACACCTTC. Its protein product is CATRDRVHGYTF.

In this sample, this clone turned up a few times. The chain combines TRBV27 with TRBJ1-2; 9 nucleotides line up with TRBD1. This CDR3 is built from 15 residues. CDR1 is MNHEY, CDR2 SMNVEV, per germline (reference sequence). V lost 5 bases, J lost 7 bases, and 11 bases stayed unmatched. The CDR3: CASSQGQGLSFGYTF. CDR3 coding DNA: TGTGCCAGCAGTCAAGGACAGGGGCTTTCTTTTGGCTACACCTTC.

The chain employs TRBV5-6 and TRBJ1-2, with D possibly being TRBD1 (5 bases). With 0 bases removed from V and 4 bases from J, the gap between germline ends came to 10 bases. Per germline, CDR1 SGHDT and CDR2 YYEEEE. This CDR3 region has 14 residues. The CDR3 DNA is TGTGCCAGCAGCTTGGGACAGCTCACCTATGGCTACACCTTC. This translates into CASSLGQLTYGYTF.

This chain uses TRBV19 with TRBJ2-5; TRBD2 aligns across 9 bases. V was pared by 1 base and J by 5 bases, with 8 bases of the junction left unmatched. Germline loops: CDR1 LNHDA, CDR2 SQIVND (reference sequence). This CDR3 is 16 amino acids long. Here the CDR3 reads CASSIVSSGGWETQYF. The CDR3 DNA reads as TGTGCCAGTAGTATAGTTAGTAGCGGGGGATGGGAGACCCAGTACTTC.

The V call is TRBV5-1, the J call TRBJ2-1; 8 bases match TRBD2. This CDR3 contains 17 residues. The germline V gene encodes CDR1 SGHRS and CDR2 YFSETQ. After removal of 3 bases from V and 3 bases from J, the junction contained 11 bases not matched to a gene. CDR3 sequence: CASSSLRAGGVYNEQFF. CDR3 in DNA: TGCGCCAGCAGCTCGTTAAGGGCCGGGGGGGTCTACAATGAGCAGTTCTTC.

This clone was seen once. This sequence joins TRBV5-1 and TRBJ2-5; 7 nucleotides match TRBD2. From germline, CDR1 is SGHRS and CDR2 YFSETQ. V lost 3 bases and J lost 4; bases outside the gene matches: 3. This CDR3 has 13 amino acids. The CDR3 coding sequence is TGCGCCAGCAGCTCCCCGGGAGGAGAGACCCAGTACTTC. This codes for CASSSPGGETQYF.

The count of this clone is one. CDR3 amino acids: CATYTLRETSLGYTF. The CDR3 DNA reads TGTGCCACCTATACCCTCCGGGAGACGTCTTTGGGCTACACCTTC. The rearrangement links TRBV28 to TRBJ1-2; unclear D gene. V shed 10 bases and J shed 8 bases, with 26 bases lying between them. This CDR3 contains 15 residues. The germline gives CDR1 MDHEN, CDR2 SYDVKM.

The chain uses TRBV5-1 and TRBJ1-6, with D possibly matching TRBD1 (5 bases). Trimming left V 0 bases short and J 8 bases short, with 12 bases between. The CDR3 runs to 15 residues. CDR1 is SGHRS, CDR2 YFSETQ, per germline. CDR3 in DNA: TGCGCCAGCAGCTTGGGGGGTCAAGGGGATTCACCCCTCCACTTT. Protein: CASSLGGQGDSPLHF.

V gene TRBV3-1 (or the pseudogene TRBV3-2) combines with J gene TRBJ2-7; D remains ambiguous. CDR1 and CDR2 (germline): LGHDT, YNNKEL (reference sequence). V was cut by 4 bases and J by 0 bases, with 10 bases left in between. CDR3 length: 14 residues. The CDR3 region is CASSLLPLSYEQYF. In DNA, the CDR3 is TGTGCCAGCAGCCTTCTTCCCCTCTCCTACGAGCAGTACTTC.

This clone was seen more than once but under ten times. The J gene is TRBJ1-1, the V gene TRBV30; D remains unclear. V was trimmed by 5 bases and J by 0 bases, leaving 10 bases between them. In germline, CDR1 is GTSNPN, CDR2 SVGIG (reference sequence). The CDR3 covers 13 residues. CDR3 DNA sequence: TGTGCCTGGGAATACACCCTGAACACTGAAGCTTTCTTT. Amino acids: CAWEYTLNTEAFF.

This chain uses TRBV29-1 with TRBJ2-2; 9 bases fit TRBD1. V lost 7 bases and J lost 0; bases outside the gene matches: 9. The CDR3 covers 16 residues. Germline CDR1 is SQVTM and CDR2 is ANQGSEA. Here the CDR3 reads CSGGGQGIANTGELFF. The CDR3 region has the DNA TGCAGCGGGGGGGGACAGGGTATTGCGAACACCGGGGAGCTGTTTTTT.

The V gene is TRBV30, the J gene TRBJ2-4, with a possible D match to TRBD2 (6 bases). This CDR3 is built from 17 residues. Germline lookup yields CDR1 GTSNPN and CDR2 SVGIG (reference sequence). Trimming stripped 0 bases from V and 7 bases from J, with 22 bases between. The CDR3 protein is CAWSVGVSRGTRNIQYF. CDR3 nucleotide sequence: TGTGCCTGGAGTGTTGGGGTCTCCCGGGGGACTCGGAACATTCAGTACTTC.

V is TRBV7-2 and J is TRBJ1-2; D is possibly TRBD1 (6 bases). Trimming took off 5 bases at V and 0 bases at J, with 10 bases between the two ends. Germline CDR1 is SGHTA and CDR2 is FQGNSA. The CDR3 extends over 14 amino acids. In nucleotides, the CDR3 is TGTGCCAGCAGCCCCTACAGGGCTAACTATGGCTACACCTTC. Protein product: CASSPYRANYGYTF.

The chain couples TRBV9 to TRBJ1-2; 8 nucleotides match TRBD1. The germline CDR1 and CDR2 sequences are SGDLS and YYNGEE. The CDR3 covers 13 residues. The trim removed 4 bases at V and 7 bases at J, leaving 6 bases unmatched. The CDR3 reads CASSNDRGGGYTF. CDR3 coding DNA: TGTGCCAGCAGCAATGACAGGGGAGGTGGCTACACCTTC.

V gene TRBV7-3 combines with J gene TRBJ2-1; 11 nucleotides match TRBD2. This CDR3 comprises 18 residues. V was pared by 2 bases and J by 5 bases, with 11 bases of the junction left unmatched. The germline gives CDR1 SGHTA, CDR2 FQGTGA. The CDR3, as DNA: TGTGCCAGCAGCTTACCCCCCCGGACTAGCGGGCAGGACAATGAGCAGTTCTTC. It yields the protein CASSLPPRTSGQDNEQFF.

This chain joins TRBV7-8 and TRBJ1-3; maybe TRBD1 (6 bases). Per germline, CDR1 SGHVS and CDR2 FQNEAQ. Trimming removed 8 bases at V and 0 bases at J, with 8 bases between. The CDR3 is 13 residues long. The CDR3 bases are TGTGCCAGCGGGGACAACTCTGGAAACACCATATATTTT. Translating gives CASGDNSGNTIYF.

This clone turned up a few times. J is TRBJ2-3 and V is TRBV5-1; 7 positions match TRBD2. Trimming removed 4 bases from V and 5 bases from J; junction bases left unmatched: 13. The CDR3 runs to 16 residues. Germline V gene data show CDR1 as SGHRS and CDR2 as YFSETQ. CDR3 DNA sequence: TGCGCCAGCAGCGAATGGATCCGGGGGGACGAAGATACGCAGTATTTT. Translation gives CASSEWIRGDEDTQYF.

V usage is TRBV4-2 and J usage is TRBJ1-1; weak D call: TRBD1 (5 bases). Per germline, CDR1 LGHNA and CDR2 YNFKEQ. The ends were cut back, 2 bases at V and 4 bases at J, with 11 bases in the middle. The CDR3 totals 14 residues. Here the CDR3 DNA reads TGTGCCAGCAGCCAACCCCTCCAGGGCACTGAAGCTTTCTTT. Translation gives CASSQPLQGTEAFF.

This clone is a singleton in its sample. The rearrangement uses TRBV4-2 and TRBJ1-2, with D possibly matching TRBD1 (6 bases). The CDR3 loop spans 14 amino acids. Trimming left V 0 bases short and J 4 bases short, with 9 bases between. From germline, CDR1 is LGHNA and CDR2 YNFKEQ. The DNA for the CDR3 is TGTGCCAGCAGCCAAGATTCAGGGGCCTATGGCTACACCTTC. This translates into CASSQDSGAYGYTF.

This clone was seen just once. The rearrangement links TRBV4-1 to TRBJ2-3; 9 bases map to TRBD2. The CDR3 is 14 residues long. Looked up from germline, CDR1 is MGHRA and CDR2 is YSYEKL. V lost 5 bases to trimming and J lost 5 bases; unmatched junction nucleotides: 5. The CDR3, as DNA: TGCGCCAGCAGCTCTGCGCGGGGGGGAGATACGCAGTATTTT. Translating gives CASSSARGGDTQYF.

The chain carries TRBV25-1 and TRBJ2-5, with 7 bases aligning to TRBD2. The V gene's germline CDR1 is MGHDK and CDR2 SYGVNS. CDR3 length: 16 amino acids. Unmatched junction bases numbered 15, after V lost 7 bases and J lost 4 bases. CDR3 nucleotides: TGTGCCAGCACCACAATTTGGGGGGGGATGAGAGAGACCCAGTACTTC. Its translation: CASTTIWGGMRETQYF.